A single sample is the source of the 6 T cell receptor beta chains below, sequenced in a study of tumor and adjacent non-tumor tissue in lung cancer. TCRbeta libraries were built with three rounds of nested PCR, modified from ARM-PCR. MiXCR was run by TCRdb on the multiplex PCR reads, yielding one entry per CDR3 protein. The table records roughly 70,000 distinct CDR3 sequences, around 73% of them present only once. RNA was extracted from bulk tissue without any cell sorting. The sample comprised lung tumor tissue. The receptors shown here come from a man between 60 and 75 years old with non-small cell lung cancer.

In the case of this clonotype: The conserved phenylalanine or tryptophan is not found at the CDR3 terminus, so this likely reflects a read error. The J gene is TRBJ2-3, the V gene TRBV20-1, with 8 bases that match TRBD2. Germline V gene lookup returns CDR1 DFQATT and CDR2 SNEGSKA (reference sequence). The CDR3 length is 16 residues. V gave up 3 bases and J gave up 1 base; unmatched junction bases: 9. The CDR3 region has the DNA TGCAGTGCTAGCTGCGTAACTAGCGGAGGCACAGATACGCAGTATTTG. Translated: CSASCVTSGGTDTQYL.

This clonotype was recorded at least ten times. The chain joins TRBV29-1 to TRBJ2-5; 9 positions agree with TRBD1. The V gene's germline CDR1 is SQVTM and CDR2 ANQGSEA. V dropped 7 bases and J dropped 11; count of bases not matched to a gene: 20. The CDR3 is 15 amino acids. CDR3 amino acids: CSAIGQGRVGEKQYF. The CDR3 bases are TGCAGCGCCATAGGACAGGGGCGCGTAGGAGAGAAACAGTACTTC.

As to this clonotype: One end of the junction is discordant with germline, which a read error may explain. V and J are TRBV29-1 and TRBJ1-1; D ambiguous. Germline V gene data show CDR1 as SQVTM and CDR2 as ANQGSEA. The CDR3 covers 13 residues. As DNA, the CDR3 is TGCAGCGTTGGTGAAGGGAAGAACACTGAAGCTCTTTTT. It encodes CSVGEGKNTEALF.

Note on this clonotype: One end of the junction does not line up with germline, which may come from a read error. The gene calls are TRBV28 and TRBJ1-5; TRBD1 is a possible D gene (6 bases). Germline V lookup: CDR1 MDHEN, CDR2 SYDVKM. The CDR3 runs to 13 residues. CDR3 region: CASIRGGNQSQHF. Written as DNA, the CDR3 is TGTGCCAGCATTAGGGGGGGGAATCAGTCCCAGCATTTT.

V is TRBV5-6 and J is TRBJ2-5; perhaps D is TRBD1 or TRBD2 (5 bases each). The CDR3 runs to 16 residues. Germline loops: CDR1 SGHDT, CDR2 YYEEEE. The germline V and J ends were trimmed by 0 bases and 11 bases, with 23 bases remaining between them. Written as DNA, the CDR3 is TGTGCCAGCAGCTTGGCGGGCACACACAGGATGCGGGCACAGTACTTC. Translation gives CASSLAGTHRMRAQYF.

The CDR3 nucleotides are TGCAGTACTCCCGGGACAGTAGGAGGCTATGGCTACACCTTC. Translating gives CSTPGTVGGYGYTF. The chain carries TRBV20-1 and TRBJ1-2; the match to TRBD1 covers 7 bases. Unmatched junction bases numbered 13, after V lost 8 bases and J lost 4 bases. CDR1 and CDR2 from the germline V gene are DFQATT and SNEGSKA (reference sequence). The CDR3 loop spans 14 amino acids.